This passage covers 32 T cell receptor beta chains from one sample sequenced in a study of cytomegalovirus exposure and HLA in healthy donors. The primer mix had 60 Vbeta and 13 Jbeta primers. The table came from immunoSEQ multiplex PCR; TCRdb's copy has only in-frame clones and leaves some out. In the table there are 90,000 to 150,000 clones, 63% of which are singletons. Sequenced: PBMCs. The source is a man in his forties in good health and CMV-seropositive.

This chain uses TRBV27 with TRBJ2-1; D remains unclear. Per germline, CDR1 MNHEY and CDR2 SMNVEV (reference sequence). The CDR3 is 15 residues long. V was clipped by 5 bases and J by 5 bases, with 16 bases between them. This CDR3 reads CASSITSTLNNEQFF. DNA of the CDR3: TGTGCCAGCAGTATAACCTCGACACTTAACAATGAGCAGTTCTTC.

This clone was detected once. The chain couples TRBV30 to TRBJ2-7; 7 nucleotides match TRBD1. V dropped 4 bases and J dropped 0; count of bases not matched to a gene: 3. CDR3 size: 13 residues. From germline, CDR1 is GTSNPN and CDR2 SVGIG (reference sequence). CDR3 residues: CAWNQGVSYEQYF. The CDR3 region has the DNA TGTGCCTGGAACCAGGGGGTCTCCTACGAGCAGTACTTC. Full variable domain (remainder filled in from reference TRBV30 and TRBJ2-7): SQTIHQWPATLVQPVGSPLSLECTVEGTSNPNLYWYRQAAGRGLQLLFYSVGIGQISSEVPQNLSASRPQDRQFILSSKKLLLSDSGFYLCAWNQGVSYEQYFGPGTRLTVT.

This rearrangement joins TRBV9 to TRBJ2-3; 11 positions agree with TRBD2. The germline CDR1 and CDR2 sequences are SGDLS and YYNGEE. The CDR3 consists of 17 residues. V shed 0 bases and J 3 bases; nucleotides not matched to a gene: 6. CDR3 in DNA: TGTGCCAGCAGCGTAGAAATTAGCGGGGGGGTGACAGATACGCAGTATTTT. It translates to CASSVEISGGVTDTQYF.

The genes are TRBV14 and TRBJ2-2; no definite D call. Germline CDR1 SGHDN, CDR2 FVKESK. Trimming left V 4 bases short and J 5 bases short, with 14 bases between. This CDR3 comprises 15 residues. The CDR3 region is CASSPNRVLTGELFF. The CDR3 bases are TGTGCCAGCAGCCCCAACCGCGTATTAACCGGGGAGCTGTTTTTT.

The J gene is TRBJ2-1, the V gene TRBV6-5; D not certain. V dropped 1 base and J dropped 4 bases, with 8 bases sitting between them. Per the germline V gene, CDR1 is MNHEY and CDR2 is SVGAGI. CDR3 length: 14 residues. CDR3 in DNA: TGTGCCAGCAGTTACTGGGCAACTTACAATGAGCAGTTCTTC. Translation: CASSYWATYNEQFF.

This clone was observed at least ten times. The chain has TRBV19 and TRBJ1-4; D ambiguous. CDR3 length: 13 amino acids. From germline, CDR1 is LNHDA and CDR2 SQIVND (reference sequence). V was cut by 7 bases and J by 9 bases, with 15 bases left in between. The CDR3 loop is CASNFIGSKKLFF. The CDR3 DNA follows: TGTGCCAGTAACTTCATCGGGTCCAAAAAACTGTTTTTT. Full variable domain (missing parts from reference TRBV19 and TRBJ1-4): DGGITQSPKYLFRKEGQNVTLSCEQNLNHDAMYWYRQDPGQGLRLIYYSQIVNDFQKGDIAEGYSVSREKKESFPLTVTSAQKNPTAFYLCASNFIGSKKLFFGSGTQLSVL.

J is TRBJ1-3 and V is TRBV4-1; no clear D gene. CDR1 and CDR2 from the germline V gene are MGHRA and YSYEKL. This CDR3 is built from 20 residues. V lost 0 bases to trimming and J lost 0 bases, with 21 bases between them. DNA of the CDR3: TGCGCCAGCAGCCAAGATCTAGCCCGTTATAGGAAGGGCTCTGGAAACACCATATATTTT. Its translation: CASSQDLARYRKGSGNTIYF.

This clone was counted between two and nine times. The rearrangement links TRBV5-6 to TRBJ2-7; TRBD1 matches 9 bases. V dropped 6 bases and J dropped 1; count of bases not matched to a gene: 5. The CDR3 totals 14 residues. CDR1 is SGHDT and CDR2 is YYEEEE in the germline V gene. CDR3 sequence: CASTGTGISYEQYF. DNA for the CDR3: TGTGCCAGCACCGGGACAGGGATATCCTACGAGCAGTACTTC.

The gene calls are TRBV29-1 and TRBJ2-1; TRBD2 matches 14 bases. CDR3 length equals 17 residues. Looked up from germline, CDR1 is SQVTM and CDR2 is ANQGSEA. Trimming at V came to 5 bases and at J to 0 bases, leaving 6 bases not matched to a gene. In nucleotides, the CDR3 is TGCAGCGTTTTGGGACTAGCGGGAGCACTCTCCTACAATGAGCAGTTCTTC. Its protein is CSVLGLAGALSYNEQFF.

This clone came up once. The chain recombines TRBV4-1 with TRBJ2-5; TRBD2 matches at 11 bases. The CDR3 consists of 17 residues. Per germline, CDR1 MGHRA and CDR2 YSYEKL. Losses at the gene ends were 1 base for V and 1 base for J; bases not matched to a gene: 5. CDR3 nucleotides: TGCGCCAGCAGCCAAGGACCTAGCGGGGGGCTCCAAGAGACCCAGTACTTC. Translating it yields CASSQGPSGGLQETQYF.

The V gene is TRBV2, the J gene TRBJ2-2; maybe TRBD2 (6 bases). The CDR3 contains 14 residues. Germline V CDR1 and CDR2: SNHLY, FYNNEI. V was cut by 3 bases and J by 7 bases, with 12 bases left in between. This chain's CDR3 is CASSDGAGNGELFF. The DNA for the CDR3 is TGTGCCAGCAGTGATGGGGCGGGGAACGGGGAGCTGTTTTTT.

This clone appeared a few times. Different DNA sequences within this sample yield the same CDR3. This chain joins TRBV6-5 and TRBJ2-7, with 10 positions matching TRBD1. This CDR3 has 15 residues. The V gene end was trimmed by 2 bases and the J gene end by 3 bases; junction bases not matched to a gene: 4. CDR1 and CDR2 (germline): MNHEY, SVGAGI. The DNA of the CDR3 is TGTGCCAGCAGTTACCGGGGGACAGGGGTCTACGAGCAGTACTTC. Protein: CASSYRGTGVYEQYF.

This clone has more than one count but fewer than ten. V gene TRBV7-8 combines with J gene TRBJ1-2, with 7 bases identical to TRBD1. J lost 7 bases, V lost 5 bases, and 4 bases had no gene match. Per germline, CDR1 SGHVS and CDR2 FQNEAQ. This CDR3 is 12 amino acids long. Written as DNA, the CDR3 is TGTGCCAGCAGCCAGGGGGGACCTGGCTACACCTTC. It is translated as CASSQGGPGYTF.

The CDR3 loop reads CASSTSGSSYNEQFF. The DNA for the CDR3 is TGTGCCAGCTCGACTAGCGGGAGTTCCTACAATGAGCAGTTCTTC. The chain employs TRBV28 and TRBJ2-1, with 12 bases fitting TRBD2. This CDR3 contains 15 residues. The germline V gene encodes CDR1 MDHEN and CDR2 SYDVKM. V shed 8 bases and J 1 base; nucleotides not matched to a gene: 3. The entire variable domain, with the rest obtained from reference TRBV28 and TRBJ2-1, is as follows: DVKVTQSSRYLVKRTGEKVFLECVQDMDHENMFWYRQDPGLGLRLIYFSYDVKMKEKGDIPEGYSVSREKKERFSLILESASTNQTSMYLCASSTSGSSYNEQFFGPGTRLTVL.

This chain joins TRBV29-1 and TRBJ1-2; the D is unclear. CDR3 length equals 12 residues. The V end was cut by 2 bases, the J end by 6 bases, with 10 bases between. Germline V gene data show CDR1 as SQVTM and CDR2 as ANQGSEA. CDR3 DNA sequence: TGCAGCGTTGAAAAGCTGGCGGATGGCTACACCTTC. Translating it yields CSVEKLADGYTF. The full variable domain, rest sourced from reference TRBV29-1 and TRBJ1-2, is SAVISQKPSRDICQRGTSLTIQCQVDSQVTMMFWYRQQPGQSLTLIATANQGSEATYESGFVIDKFPISRPNLTFSTLTVSNMSPEDSSIYLCSVEKLADGYTFGSGTRLTVV.

The genes are TRBV28 and TRBJ1-2; D unresolved. Germline V gene sequence: CDR1 MDHEN, CDR2 SYDVKM. The CDR3 loop spans 15 amino acids. V was pared by 2 bases and J by 7 bases, with 17 bases between. The CDR3 DNA reads TGTGCCAGCAGTTTAAAGCGCGGGTTCGGTCTTGGCTACACCTTC. It codes for CASSLKRGFGLGYTF.

J is TRBJ2-7 and V is TRBV28; D not resolved. Germline V CDR1 and CDR2: MDHEN, SYDVKM. The V end was cut by 2 bases, the J end by 0 bases, with 11 bases between. The CDR3 runs to 15 residues. The CDR3: CASSLEHGSSYEQYF. The CDR3 DNA reads TGTGCCAGCAGTTTAGAGCACGGTAGCTCCTACGAGCAGTACTTC.

The J gene is TRBJ1-1, the V gene TRBV11-2, with a tentative D call TRBD1 (5 bases). V lost 0 bases to trimming and J lost 4 bases, with 9 bases between them. Germline V lookup: CDR1 SGHAT, CDR2 FQNNGV. The CDR3 contains 14 residues. CDR3 bases: TGTGCCAGCAGCTTAGACAGGGTGTCCACTGAAGCTTTCTTT. This encodes CASSLDRVSTEAFF.

The CDR3 sequence is CASSEAERYEQYF. The CDR3 nucleotides are TGTGCCAGCAGTGAAGCGGAGCGGTACGAGCAGTACTTC. The chain combines TRBV2 with TRBJ2-5; perhaps TRBD2 as D (5 bases). The end of the DNA is better explained by TRBJ2-7, so the J call may be wrong. The CDR3 is 13 residues long. Germline lookup yields CDR1 SNHLY and CDR2 FYNNEI.

The V call is TRBV5-8, the J call TRBJ2-7; 8 positions agree with TRBD2. The CDR3 extends over 14 amino acids. In germline, CDR1 is SGHTS, CDR2 YDEGEE. V shed 2 bases, J shed 2 bases, and the junction held 3 bases outside the gene matches. CDR3 DNA sequence: TGTGCCAGCAGCTTACGGGGACTAGCCTACGAGCAGTACTTC. As protein: CASSLRGLAYEQYF.

The rearrangement joins TRBV23-1 to TRBJ2-7, with 8 positions matching TRBD1. TRBV23-1 is known as an ORF, though its function is uncertain. This CDR3 has 14 residues. V lost 4 bases, J lost 6 bases, and 8 bases stayed unmatched. The CDR3 DNA sequence: TGCGCCAGCAGTCCGTGGGGCAGGGGGCCCGAGCAGTACTTC. This sequence encodes CASSPWGRGPEQYF.

The chain couples TRBV5-1 to TRBJ2-2; D uncertain. Germline V lookup: CDR1 SGHRS, CDR2 YFSETQ. Trimming shortened V by 2 bases and J by 3 bases, and 5 bases separated the two germline ends. The CDR3 runs to 13 residues. In nucleotides, the CDR3 is TGCGCCAGCAGCTTCTCGGACACCGGGGAGCTGTTTTTT. It translates to CASSFSDTGELFF. Drawing the rest from reference TRBV5-1 and TRBJ2-2, the complete variable domain is KAGVTQTPRYLIKTRGQQVTLSCSPISGHRSVSWYQQTPGQGLQFLFEYFSETQRNKGNFPGRFSGRQFSNSRSEMNVSTLELGDSALYLCASSFSDTGELFFGEGSRLTVL.

CDR3 nucleotides: TGTGCCAGCAGTGCCGGGACAGCAAGCTCCTACGAGCAGTACTTC. Encoded protein: CASSAGTASSYEQYF. The rearrangement links TRBV6-5 to TRBJ2-7; TRBD1 aligns across 7 bases. CDR1 is MNHEY, CDR2 SVGAGI, per germline. Trimming at V came to 5 bases and at J to 0 bases, leaving 7 bases not matched to a gene. CDR3 size: 15 residues.

This clone turned up a few times. V gene TRBV6-5 combines with J gene TRBJ1-2, with 10 bases matching TRBD1. There are 14 residues in the CDR3. The V gene's germline CDR1 is MNHEY and CDR2 SVGAGI. Unmatched junction bases numbered 1, after V lost 4 bases and J lost 2 bases. The CDR3 sequence: CASSWDRGNYGYTF. In DNA form, the CDR3 reads TGTGCCAGCAGTTGGGACAGGGGAAACTATGGCTACACCTTC.

CDR3: CASSLLQPGEKLFF. Written as DNA, the CDR3 is TGTGCCAGCAGTCTGTTACAGCCGGGGGAAAAACTGTTTTTT. This chain connects TRBV6-5 to TRBJ1-4; D remains unclear. Trimming took 5 bases from V and 8 from J, leaving 15 bases between them. This CDR3 has 14 amino acids. Germline V gene sequence: CDR1 MNHEY, CDR2 SVGAGI.

This clone was seen more than once but under ten times. J is TRBJ2-3 and V is TRBV11-3; 7 bases map to TRBD2. This CDR3 is 18 amino acids long. Germline CDR1 SGHNT, CDR2 YENEEA. V lost 0 bases, J lost 0 bases, and 9 bases stayed unmatched. The CDR3 sequence: CASSLDQGGSSSTDTQYF. CDR3 nucleotide sequence: TGTGCCAGCAGCTTAGATCAAGGCGGGAGCTCGAGCACAGATACGCAGTATTTT.

This chain links TRBV19 with TRBJ2-1, with 7 bases aligning to TRBD2. V lost 9 bases to trimming and J lost 0 bases; unmatched junction nucleotides: 11. The CDR3 has 16 residues. Germline V gene sequence: CDR1 LNHDA, CDR2 SQIVND (reference sequence). Here the CDR3 reads CASATSARSSYNEQFF. The CDR3, as DNA: TGTGCCAGCGCCACTAGCGCCCGAAGCTCCTACAATGAGCAGTTCTTC.

This clone has just one count. In DNA, the CDR3 is TGTGCCAGGATGACTAGCGGGAGGAGCACAGATACGCAGTATTTT. This codes for CARMTSGRSTDTQYF. The rearrangement links TRBV28 to TRBJ2-3; 13 nucleotides line up with TRBD2. The CDR3 runs 15 residues. The ends lost 9 bases at V and 0 bases at J; junction bases unmatched: 3. Germline CDR1 is MDHEN and CDR2 is SYDVKM.

The rearrangement joins TRBV6-6 to TRBJ1-4; 8 bases line up with TRBD1. With V trimmed by 4 bases and J by 8 bases, 3 bases remained unmatched. Germline V gene lookup returns CDR1 MNHNY and CDR2 SVGAGI (reference sequence). This CDR3 contains 13 residues. CDR3 sequence: CASSSGTGEKLFF. CDR3 in DNA: TGTGCCAGCAGTTCCGGGACAGGAGAAAAACTGTTTTTT.

The table lists this clone with a few counts. The rearrangement links TRBV30 to TRBJ2-2; 11 positions match TRBD2. This CDR3 comprises 17 residues. CDR1 is GTSNPN, CDR2 SVGIG, per germline (reference sequence). The junction had 16 bases not matched to a gene; V was cut back by 1 base and J by 12 bases. The CDR3 is CAWSGPGLAAYNGKLFF. CDR3 coding DNA: TGTGCCTGGAGTGGCCCGGGACTAGCGGCCTACAACGGAAAGCTGTTTTTT.

The rearrangement joins TRBV10-1 to TRBJ2-7; 7 bases line up with TRBD1. Germline CDR1 reads WNHNN; CDR2 reads SYGVQD (reference sequence). J lost 5 bases, V lost 9 bases, and 19 bases had no gene match. CDR3 length equals 16 residues. CDR3 sequence: CARAPGVGQSGDEQYF. In DNA, the CDR3 is TGCGCCAGAGCCCCGGGCGTGGGACAGTCGGGCGACGAGCAGTACTTC.

This clone was counted a few times. This chain links TRBV6-6 with TRBJ2-1, with D uncertain. CDR1 and CDR2 (germline): MNHNY, SVGAGI (reference sequence). This CDR3 comprises 14 residues. V was cut by 4 bases and J by 3 bases, with 10 bases left in between. The DNA for the CDR3 is TGTGCCAGCAGTTCATCGCCCGGCTACAATGAGCAGTTCTTC. As protein: CASSSSPGYNEQFF.